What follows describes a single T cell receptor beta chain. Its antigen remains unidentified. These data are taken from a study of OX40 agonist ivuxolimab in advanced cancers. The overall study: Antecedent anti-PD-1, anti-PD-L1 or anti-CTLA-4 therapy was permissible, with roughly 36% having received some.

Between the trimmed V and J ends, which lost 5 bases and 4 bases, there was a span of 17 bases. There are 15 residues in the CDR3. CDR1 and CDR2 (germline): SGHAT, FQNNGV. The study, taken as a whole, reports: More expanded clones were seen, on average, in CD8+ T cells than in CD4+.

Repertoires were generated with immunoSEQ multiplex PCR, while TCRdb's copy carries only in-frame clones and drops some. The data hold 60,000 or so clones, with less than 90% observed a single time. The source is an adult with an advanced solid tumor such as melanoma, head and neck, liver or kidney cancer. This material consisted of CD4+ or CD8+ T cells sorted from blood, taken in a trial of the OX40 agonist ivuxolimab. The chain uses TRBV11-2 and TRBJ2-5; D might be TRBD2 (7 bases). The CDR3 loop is CASSSNRGRGETQYF. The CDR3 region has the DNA TGTGCCAGCAGCAGTAATAGGGGGAGGGGAGAGACCCAGTACTTC.